The clone carrying this T cell receptor beta chain showed up just once. Its antigen is not identified. The germline CDR1 and CDR2 sequences are KGHSH and LQKENI. Trimming shortened V by 6 bases and J by 4 bases, and 15 bases separated the two germline ends. CDR3 length equals 14 residues. The entry originates in a study of shared clonotypes between healthy human individuals. Study summary: Used for every donor were three CD4 naive, three CD4 memory, two CD8 naive and one CD8 memory plate.

Points from the study as a whole: Memory subsets had estimated richness that was generally smaller than that of naive subsets.

TCRdb's copy holds only in-frame clones and misses some; the assay was immunoSEQ multiplex PCR. The sample includes about 2 million clones, about 95% of them seen just once. CD8 cells classed as naive were CD45RO-negative and positively selected for CCR7, excluding terminally differentiated effector memory CD45RA+ cells. Adult Caucasians living in Nashville, Tennessee made up all of the donors. The origin of this receptor is a man aged 18-30 years in good health. V is TRBV18 and J is TRBJ2-5, with no clear D. Sequenced: naive CD8+ T cells sorted from blood. This CDR3 reads CASSTTLQRETQYF. In nucleotides, the CDR3 is TGTGCCAGCTCCACCACACTACAGAGAGAGACCCAGTACTTC.